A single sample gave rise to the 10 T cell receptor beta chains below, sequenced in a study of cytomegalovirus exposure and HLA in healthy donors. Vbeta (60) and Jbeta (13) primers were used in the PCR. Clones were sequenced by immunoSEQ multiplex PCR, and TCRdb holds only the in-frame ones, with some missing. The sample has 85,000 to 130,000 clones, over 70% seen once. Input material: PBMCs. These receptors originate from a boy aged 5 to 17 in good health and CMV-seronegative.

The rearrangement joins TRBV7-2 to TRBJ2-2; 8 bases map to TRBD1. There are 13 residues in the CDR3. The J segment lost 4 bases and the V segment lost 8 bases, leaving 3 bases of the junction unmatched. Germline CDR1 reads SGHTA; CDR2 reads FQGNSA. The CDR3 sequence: CASGQGSTGELFF. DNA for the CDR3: TGTGCCAGCGGACAGGGAAGCACCGGGGAGCTGTTTTTT.

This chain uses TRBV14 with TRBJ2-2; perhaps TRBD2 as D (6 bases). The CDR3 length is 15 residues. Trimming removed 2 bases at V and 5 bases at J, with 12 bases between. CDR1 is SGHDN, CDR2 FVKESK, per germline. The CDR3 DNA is TGTGCCAGCAGCCAACAACTAGCTGGAACCGGGGAGCTGTTTTTT. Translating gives CASSQQLAGTGELFF.

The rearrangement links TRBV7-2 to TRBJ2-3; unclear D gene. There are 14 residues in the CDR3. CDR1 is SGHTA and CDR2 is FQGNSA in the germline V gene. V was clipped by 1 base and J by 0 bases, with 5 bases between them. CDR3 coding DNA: TGTGCCAGCAGCTTAGATCGGAGCACAGATACGCAGTATTTT. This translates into CASSLDRSTDTQYF.

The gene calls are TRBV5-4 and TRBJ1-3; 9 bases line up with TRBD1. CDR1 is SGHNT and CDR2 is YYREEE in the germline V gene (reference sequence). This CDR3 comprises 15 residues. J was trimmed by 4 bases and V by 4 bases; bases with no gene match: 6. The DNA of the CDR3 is TGTGCCAGCAGCACGGGACAGGGAGGAGGAAACACCATATATTTT. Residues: CASSTGQGGGNTIYF.

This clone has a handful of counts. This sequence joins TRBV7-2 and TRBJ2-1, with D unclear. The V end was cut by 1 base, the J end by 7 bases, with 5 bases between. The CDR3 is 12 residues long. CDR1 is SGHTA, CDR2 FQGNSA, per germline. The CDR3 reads CASSLVVNEQFF. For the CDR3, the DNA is TGTGCCAGCAGCTTAGTTGTAAATGAGCAGTTCTTC.

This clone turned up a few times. This chain's CDR3 is CASSLPGSNQPQHF. The CDR3 region has the DNA TGTGCCAGCAGCCTCCCAGGGAGCAATCAGCCCCAGCATTTT. The chain is built from TRBV7-2 and TRBJ1-5, with D maybe TRBD1 (5 bases). Trimming stripped 5 bases from V and 1 base from J, with 9 bases between. The germline gives CDR1 SGHTA, CDR2 FQGNSA. This CDR3 region has 14 residues.

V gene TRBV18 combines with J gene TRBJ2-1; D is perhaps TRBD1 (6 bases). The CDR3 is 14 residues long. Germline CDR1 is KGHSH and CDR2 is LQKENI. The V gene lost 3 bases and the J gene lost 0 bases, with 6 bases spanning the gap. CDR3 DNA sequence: TGTGCCAGCTCACCGGGACACTCCTACAATGAGCAGTTCTTC. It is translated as CASSPGHSYNEQFF.

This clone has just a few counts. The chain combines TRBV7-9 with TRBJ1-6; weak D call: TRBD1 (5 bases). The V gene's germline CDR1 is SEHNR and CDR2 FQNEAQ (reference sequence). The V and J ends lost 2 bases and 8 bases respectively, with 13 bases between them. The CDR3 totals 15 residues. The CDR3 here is CASSLRPGTDSPLHF. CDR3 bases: TGTGCCAGCAGCTTAAGGCCGGGGACTGATTCACCCCTCCACTTT.

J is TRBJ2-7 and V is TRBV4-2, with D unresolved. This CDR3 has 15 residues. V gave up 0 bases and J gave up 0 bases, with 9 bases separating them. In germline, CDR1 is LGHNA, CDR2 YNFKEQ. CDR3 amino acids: CASSQDLGGSYEQYF. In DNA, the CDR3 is TGTGCCAGCAGCCAAGATTTAGGCGGCTCCTACGAGCAGTACTTC.

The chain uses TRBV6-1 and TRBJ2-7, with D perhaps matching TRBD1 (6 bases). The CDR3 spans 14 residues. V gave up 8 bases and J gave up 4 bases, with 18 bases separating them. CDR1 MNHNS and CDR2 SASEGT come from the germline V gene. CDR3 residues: CASSREPTGYEQYF. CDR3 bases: TGTGCCAGCTCGAGGGAGCCCACAGGGTACGAGCAGTACTTC.